This T cell receptor (beta chain) was captured by sequencing in a study of control samples from healthy donors and cancer patients. The table came from immunoSEQ multiplex PCR; TCRdb's copy has only in-frame clones and leaves some out. The top ten clones hold over 4.5% of a sample with tens of thousands of clones, roughly 87% of them seen once. This CDR3 contains 15 residues. Germline lookup yields CDR1 LGHNA and CDR2 YNFKEQ. Germline trimming cut 1 base from V and 7 bases from J; bases unmatched to any gene: 5. The TCR comes from a man aged 60 to 75 with colorectal cancer. The V call is TRBV4-2, the J call TRBJ2-2, with TRBD1 identical over 8 bases. Sequencing input: PBMCs. As DNA, the CDR3 is TGTGCCAGCAGCCAAGTAGGACAGGGCAGCGGGGAGCTGTTTTTT. It encodes CASSQVGQGSGELFF.